This T cell receptor (beta chain) was documented in a study of vaccination and CD4 T cells after COVID-19. Germline assignment: CDR1 SGHTA and CDR2 FQGNSA. Trimming removed 4 bases from V and 5 bases from J; junction bases left unmatched: 5. The CDR3 runs 15 residues. Stated treatment: approximately nine-day PBMC culture with coronavirus spike peptide pools or control peptides (ViraFEST assay). Sequenced with the Oncomine TCR Beta short-read assay was DNA taken from cultured CD4+ T cells. TCRdb ran MiXCR on the PCR reads and lists one entry per CDR3 protein. The top ten hold around an eighth of the sample, which has over 20,000 distinct CDR3 sequences, 40% to 45% seen once. This clonotype was seen more than once but under ten times. Its antigen is currently unknown.

The rearrangement joins TRBV7-2 to TRBJ2-5; 12 bases agree with TRBD2. Source material: CD4+ T cells from blood, cultured in vitro. This sequence originates from a human donor who had recovered from COVID-19. CDR3 in DNA: TGTGCCAGCAGCTCCCGGACTAGCGGGAAGGAGACCCAGTACTTC. This encodes CASSSRTSGKETQYF.